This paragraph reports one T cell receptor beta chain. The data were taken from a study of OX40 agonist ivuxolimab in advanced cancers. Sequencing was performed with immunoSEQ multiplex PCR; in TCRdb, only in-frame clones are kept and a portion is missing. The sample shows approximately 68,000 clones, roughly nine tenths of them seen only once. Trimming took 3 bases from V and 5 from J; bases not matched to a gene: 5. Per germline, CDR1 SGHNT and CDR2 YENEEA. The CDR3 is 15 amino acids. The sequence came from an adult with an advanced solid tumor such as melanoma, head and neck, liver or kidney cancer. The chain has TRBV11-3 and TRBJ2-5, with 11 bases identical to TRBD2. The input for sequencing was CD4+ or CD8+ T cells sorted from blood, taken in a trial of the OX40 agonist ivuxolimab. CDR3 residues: CASSFSGGASETQYF. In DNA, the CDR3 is TGTGCCAGCAGCTTTAGCGGGGGGGCCAGTGAGACCCAGTACTTC.